This is a list of T cell receptor beta chains from one sample in a study of T and B cells in COVID-19 patients. A single record per CDR3 protein comes from TCRdb applying MiXCR to the multiplex PCR reads. In the table there are around 21,000 distinct CDR3 sequences, more than 30% of which are singletons. Sequenced sample: blood. The receptor source for this set is a human donor who had recovered from COVID-19. The CDR3 runs from the conserved cysteine through the conserved F or W. D genes are given only for firm matches. The listing skips clone size in some rows; elsewhere it reads once, few, many or a size class.

CDR3aa: CASSPVAAGGELFF
CDR3nt: TGTGCCAGCAGCCCAGTGGCTGCGGGGGGGGAGCTGTTTTTT
d_gene: NA
abundance: medium-sized
v_gene: TRBV11-3
j_gene: TRBJ2-2

CDR3aa: CASSPDVYEQYF
CDR3nt: TGTGCCAGCAGCCCGGACGTCTACGAGCAGTACTTC
d_gene: NA
abundance: NA
v_gene: TRBV7-9
j_gene: TRBJ2-7

CDR3aa: CATSETGANTGELFF
CDR3nt: TGTGCCACCAGTGAGACAGGGGCGAACACCGGGGAGCTGTTTTTT
d_gene: TRBD1
abundance: few
v_gene: TRBV24-1
j_gene: TRBJ2-2

CDR3aa: CASSLMGPRTPNSPLHF
CDR3nt: TGCGCCAGCAGCCTGATGGGGCCTCGGACACCCAATTCACCCCTCCACTTT
d_gene: NA
abundance: NA
v_gene: TRBV5-1
j_gene: TRBJ1-6

CDR3aa: CSAVWGGRLIGETQYF
CDR3nt: TGCAGTGCTGTCTGGGGCGGCAGATTGATCGGGGAGACCCAGTACTTC
d_gene: NA
abundance: few
v_gene: TRBV20-1
j_gene: TRBJ2-5

CDR3aa: CATAADLQYF
CDR3nt: TGTGCCACTGCCGCGGACCTCCAGTACTTC
d_gene: NA
abundance: medium-sized
v_gene: TRBV6-5
j_gene: TRBJ2-7

CDR3aa: CSARRENTGELFF
CDR3nt: TGCAGTGCTAGGAGGGAAAACACCGGGGAGCTGTTTTTT
d_gene: NA
abundance: NA
v_gene: TRBV20-1
j_gene: TRBJ2-2

CDR3aa: CASTGTPSANEQFF
CDR3nt: TGCGCCAGCACTGGAACCCCCTCCGCCAATGAGCAGTTCTTC
d_gene: NA
abundance: few
v_gene: TRBV5-1
j_gene: TRBJ2-1

CDR3aa: CASSPLGGGGIDTQYF
CDR3nt: TGTGCCAGCAGCCCCCTGGGCGGGGGGGGCATAGATACGCAGTATTTT
d_gene: TRBD2
abundance: NA
v_gene: TRBV7-9
j_gene: TRBJ2-3

CDR3aa: CASSSTGRREQETQYF
CDR3nt: TGTGCCAGCAGCTCAACCGGGAGGAGGGAACAAGAGACCCAGTACTTC
d_gene: TRBD2
abundance: many
v_gene: TRBV5-4
j_gene: TRBJ2-5

CDR3aa: CASSSSGTGSYNEQFF
CDR3nt: TGTGCCAGCAGTTCCTCCGGGACAGGGTCCTACAATGAGCAGTTCTTC
d_gene: TRBD1
abundance: few
v_gene: TRBV27
j_gene: TRBJ2-1

CDR3aa: CASSLADRGTGELFF
CDR3nt: TGTGCCAGCAGTTTAGCGGACAGGGGTACCGGGGAGCTGTTTTTT
d_gene: TRBD1
abundance: many
v_gene: TRBV12-3/TRBV12-4
j_gene: TRBJ2-2

CDR3aa: CASSLGSGARTDTQYF
CDR3nt: TGTGCCAGCAGCTTGGGTAGCGGGGCCCGCACAGATACGCAGTATTTT
d_gene: TRBD2
abundance: NA
v_gene: TRBV5-4
j_gene: TRBJ2-3

CDR3aa: CASSSGPSQYF
CDR3nt: TGTGCCAGCAGTTCGGGCCCCTCCCAGTACTTC
d_gene: NA
abundance: many
v_gene: TRBV6-2/TRBV6-3
j_gene: TRBJ2-5

CDR3aa: CSVASGDNEQFF
CDR3nt: TGCAGCGTTGCGAGCGGGGACAATGAGCAGTTCTTC
d_gene: TRBD2
abundance: medium-sized
v_gene: TRBV29-1
j_gene: TRBJ2-1

CDR3aa: CASSGHVDATNEKLFF
CDR3nt: TGCGCCAGCAGCGGACACGTGGATGCAACTAATGAAAAACTGTTTTTT
d_gene: NA
abundance: once
v_gene: TRBV5-1
j_gene: TRBJ1-4

CDR3aa: CASSQDPGLREQYF
CDR3nt: TGTGCCAGCAGCCAAGATCCGGGACTGAGGGAGCAGTACTTC
d_gene: NA
abundance: NA
v_gene: TRBV14
j_gene: TRBJ2-7

CDR3aa: CASSPTRSDQPQHF
CDR3nt: TGTGCCAGTAGTCCCACACGTTCGGATCAGCCCCAGCATTTT
d_gene: NA
abundance: NA
v_gene: TRBV19
j_gene: TRBJ1-5

CDR3aa: CASSRGQGVGQPQHF
CDR3nt: TGTGCCAGCAGCCGTGGACAGGGGGTGGGACAGCCCCAGCATTTT
d_gene: TRBD1
abundance: NA
v_gene: TRBV5-6
j_gene: TRBJ1-5

CDR3aa: CASSIVGHTDTQYF
CDR3nt: TGTGCCAGTAGTATAGTGGGCCACACAGATACGCAGTATTTT
d_gene: NA
abundance: medium-sized
v_gene: TRBV19
j_gene: TRBJ2-3

CDR3aa: CASSPPKGAAEAFF
CDR3nt: TGTGCCAGCTCACCACCCAAGGGGGCAGCTGAAGCTTTCTTT
d_gene: TRBD1
abundance: NA
v_gene: TRBV18
j_gene: TRBJ1-1

CDR3aa: CASSLLAGVGTDTQYF
CDR3nt: TGTGCCAGCAGCTTACTGGCGGGGGTTGGCACAGATACGCAGTATTTT
d_gene: TRBD2
abundance: NA
v_gene: TRBV11-3
j_gene: TRBJ2-3

CDR3aa: CASSPGQGDVGYTF
CDR3nt: TGCGCCAGCAGTCCCGGACAGGGGGACGTTGGCTACACCTTC
d_gene: TRBD1
abundance: NA
v_gene: TRBV10-1
j_gene: TRBJ1-2

CDR3aa: CASSLDGEWNEKLFF
CDR3nt: TGCGCCAGCAGCTTAGATGGGGAGTGGAATGAAAAACTGTTTTTT
d_gene: NA
abundance: once
v_gene: TRBV5-5
j_gene: TRBJ1-4

CDR3aa: CASSTGTADTQYF
CDR3nt: TGTGCCAGTAGTACAGGGACCGCAGATACGCAGTATTTT
d_gene: NA
abundance: once
v_gene: TRBV19
j_gene: TRBJ2-3

CDR3aa: CASSTRSGNTIYF
CDR3nt: TGTGCCAGTAGTACCCGCTCTGGAAACACCATATATTTT
d_gene: NA
abundance: medium-sized
v_gene: TRBV19
j_gene: TRBJ1-3

CDR3aa: CASSPLRGETQYF
CDR3nt: TGTGCCAGCTCACCTCTCCGGGGTGAGACCCAGTACTTC
d_gene: NA
abundance: many
v_gene: TRBV18
j_gene: TRBJ2-5

CDR3aa: CASSSPSGHTQYF
CDR3nt: TGTGCCAGCAGTTCCCCGTCGGGGCATACGCAGTATTTT
d_gene: NA
abundance: medium-sized
v_gene: TRBV27
j_gene: TRBJ2-3

CDR3aa: CASSEWADSWGDTQYF
CDR3nt: TGTGCCAGCAGTGAATGGGCCGATTCTTGGGGAGATACGCAGTATTTT
d_gene: NA
abundance: few
v_gene: TRBV6-1
j_gene: TRBJ2-3

CDR3aa: CASTPEGDTQYF
CDR3nt: TGTGCCAGCACACCCGAGGGGGATACGCAGTATTTT
d_gene: NA
abundance: few
v_gene: TRBV6-5
j_gene: TRBJ2-3

CDR3aa: CASSQGQVGANEQFF
CDR3nt: TGCGCCAGCAGCCAGGGACAGGTTGGAGCCAATGAGCAGTTCTTC
d_gene: TRBD1
abundance: NA
v_gene: TRBV5-1
j_gene: TRBJ2-1

CDR3aa: CASSYGRLNSPLHF
CDR3nt: TGTGCCAGCAGTTACGGCAGGTTGAATTCACCCCTCCACTTT
d_gene: NA
abundance: many
v_gene: TRBV6-5
j_gene: TRBJ1-6

CDR3aa: CAISESGGAKNTEAFF
CDR3nt: TGTGCCATCAGTGAGTCGGGAGGGGCCAAGAACACTGAAGCTTTCTTT
d_gene: NA
abundance: few
v_gene: TRBV10-3
j_gene: TRBJ1-1

CDR3aa: CASSLWGIQYF
CDR3nt: TGTGCCAGCAGCTTATGGGGGATCCAGTATTTT
d_gene: NA
abundance: many
v_gene: TRBV13
j_gene: TRBJ2-3

CDR3aa: CASSPGQGHGGYTF
CDR3nt: TGTGCCAGCTCACCTGGACAGGGGCATGGAGGCTACACCTTC
d_gene: TRBD1
abundance: NA
v_gene: TRBV18
j_gene: TRBJ1-2

CDR3aa: CASSKEGGDKNTGELFF
CDR3nt: TGTGCCAGCAGCAAAGAAGGGGGGGACAAGAACACCGGGGAGCTGTTTTTT
d_gene: NA
abundance: NA
v_gene: TRBV21-1
j_gene: TRBJ2-2

CDR3aa: CASSPRLSTDTQYF
CDR3nt: TGTGCCAGCAGCCCCCGCCTTAGCACAGATACGCAGTATTTT
d_gene: NA
abundance: NA
v_gene: TRBV11-2
j_gene: TRBJ2-3

CDR3aa: CASSRDRAEETQYF
CDR3nt: TGTGCCAGCAGCAGAGACAGGGCTGAAGAGACCCAGTACTTC
d_gene: TRBD1
abundance: NA
v_gene: TRBV12-3/TRBV12-4
j_gene: TRBJ2-5

CDR3aa: CASQTGPNTEAFF
CDR3nt: TGTGCCTCCCAAACCGGGCCTAACACTGAAGCTTTCTTT
d_gene: NA
abundance: NA
v_gene: TRBV7-9
j_gene: TRBJ1-1

CDR3aa: CASSPWGGGSEKLFF
CDR3nt: TGTGCCAGCTCCCCCTGGGGGGGAGGCAGTGAAAAACTGTTTTTT
d_gene: NA
abundance: few
v_gene: TRBV19
j_gene: TRBJ1-4

CDR3aa: CASSANRVLRDTQYF
CDR3nt: TGTGCCAGTAGTGCCAACAGGGTCCTGCGAGATACGCAGTATTTT
d_gene: NA
abundance: medium-sized
v_gene: TRBV19
j_gene: TRBJ2-3

CDR3aa: CASRTRGVDTGELFF
CDR3nt: TGTGCCAGTAGGACCCGGGGCGTGGACACCGGGGAGCTGTTTTTT
d_gene: NA
abundance: medium-sized
v_gene: TRBV19
j_gene: TRBJ2-2

CDR3aa: CASSGGIGAETQYF
CDR3nt: TGTGCCAGCTCTGGAGGGATCGGGGCGGAGACCCAGTACTTC
d_gene: NA
abundance: few
v_gene: TRBV18
j_gene: TRBJ2-5

CDR3aa: CASSLPSPVGVEKLFF
CDR3nt: TGTGCCAGCAGTTTACCCTCCCCTGTAGGGGTTGAAAAACTGTTTTTT
d_gene: NA
abundance: NA
v_gene: TRBV28
j_gene: TRBJ1-4

CDR3aa: CASSLDQSGSSYNSPLHF
CDR3nt: TGTGCCAGCAGCTTAGATCAGTCCGGGAGCTCCTATAATTCACCCCTCCACTTT
d_gene: NA
abundance: few
v_gene: TRBV11-3
j_gene: TRBJ1-6

CDR3aa: CASSLEGGGAGETQYF
CDR3nt: TGTGCCAGCAGCTTAGAGGGCGGGGGGGCCGGGGAGACCCAGTACTTC
d_gene: TRBD2
abundance: NA
v_gene: TRBV7-6
j_gene: TRBJ2-5

CDR3aa: CATASAFSSYEQYF
CDR3nt: TGTGCCACTGCTTCGGCATTCAGCTCCTACGAGCAGTACTTC
d_gene: NA
abundance: NA
v_gene: TRBV6-5
j_gene: TRBJ2-7

CDR3aa: CASSDRANQPQHF
CDR3nt: TGTGCCAGCAGTGACAGGGCTAATCAGCCCCAGCATTTT
d_gene: TRBD1
abundance: NA
v_gene: TRBV6-5
j_gene: TRBJ1-5

CDR3aa: CARSSGTGTPGANVLTF
CDR3nt: TGTGCCAGAAGCTCCGGGACAGGGACCCCTGGGGCCAACGTCCTGACTTTC
d_gene: TRBD1
abundance: NA
v_gene: TRBV5-1
j_gene: TRBJ2-6

CDR3aa: CAISNNRGTGEQYF
CDR3nt: TGTGCCATCAGTAACAACAGGGGGACGGGAGAGCAGTACTTC
d_gene: TRBD1
abundance: NA
v_gene: TRBV10-3
j_gene: TRBJ2-7

CDR3aa: CAIRGLSNSYEQYF
CDR3nt: TGTGCCATCAGGGGGCTTTCCAACTCCTACGAGCAGTACTTC
d_gene: NA
abundance: many
v_gene: TRBV10-3
j_gene: TRBJ2-7

CDR3aa: CASSLLRTGSGNTIYF
CDR3nt: TGTGCCAGCAGCTTATTAAGGACAGGCTCTGGAAACACCATATATTTT
d_gene: TRBD1
abundance: NA
v_gene: TRBV11-3
j_gene: TRBJ1-3

CDR3aa: CASRSNEGQPQHF
CDR3nt: TGTGCCAGCAGGAGCAACGAGGGTCAGCCCCAGCATTTT
d_gene: NA
abundance: NA
v_gene: TRBV2
j_gene: TRBJ1-5